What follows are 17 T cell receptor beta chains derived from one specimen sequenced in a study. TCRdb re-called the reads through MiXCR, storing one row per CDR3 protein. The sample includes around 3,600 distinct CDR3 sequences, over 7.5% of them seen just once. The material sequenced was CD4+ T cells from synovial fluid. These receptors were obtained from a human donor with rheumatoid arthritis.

CDR3 amino acids: CASSHFFMVNTEAFF. CDR3 DNA: TGTGCCAGCAGTCACTTCTTTATGGTTAACACTGAAGCTTTCTTT. This sequence joins TRBV27 and TRBJ1-1; D gene unclear. The CDR3 contains 15 residues. Germline V gives CDR1 MNHEY, CDR2 SMNVEV (reference sequence). Trimming left V 5 bases short and J 2 bases short, with 15 bases between.

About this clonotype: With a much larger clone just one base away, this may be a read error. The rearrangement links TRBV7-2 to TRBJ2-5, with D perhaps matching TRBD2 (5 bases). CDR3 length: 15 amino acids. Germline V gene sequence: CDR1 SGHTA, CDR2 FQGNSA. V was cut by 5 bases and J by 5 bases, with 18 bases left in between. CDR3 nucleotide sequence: TGTACCAGCAGCAAAGTGGTACAACCGGGGGAGACCCAGTACTTC. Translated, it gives CTSSKVVQPGETQYF.

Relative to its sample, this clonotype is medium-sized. The CDR3 loop reads CSAFRGGTGAQPQHF. CDR3 DNA sequence: TGCAGTGCTTTTAGAGGTGGAACAGGTGCTCAGCCCCAGCATTTT. V gene TRBV20-1 combines with J gene TRBJ1-5; TRBD1 is a possible D gene (5 bases). The CDR3 spans 15 residues. Germline CDR1 DFQATT, CDR2 SNEGSKA (reference sequence). Trimming took 5 bases from V and 6 from J, leaving 20 bases between them.

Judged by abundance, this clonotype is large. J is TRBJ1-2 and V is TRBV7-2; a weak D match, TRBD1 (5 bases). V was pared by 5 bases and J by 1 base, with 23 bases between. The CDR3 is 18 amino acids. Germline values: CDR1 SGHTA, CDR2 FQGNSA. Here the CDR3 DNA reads TGTGCCAGCAGCCCGGGGGAGGGTAATAGATACCTTAACTATGGCTACACCTTC. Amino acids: CASSPGEGNRYLNYGYTF.

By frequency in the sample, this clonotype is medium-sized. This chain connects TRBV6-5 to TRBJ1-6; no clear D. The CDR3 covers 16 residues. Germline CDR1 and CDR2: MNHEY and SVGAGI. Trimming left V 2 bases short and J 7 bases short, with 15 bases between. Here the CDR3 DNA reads TGTGCCAGCAGTTACGACGGGGTTCAGCAAAATTCACCCCTCCACTTT. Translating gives CASSYDGVQQNSPLHF.

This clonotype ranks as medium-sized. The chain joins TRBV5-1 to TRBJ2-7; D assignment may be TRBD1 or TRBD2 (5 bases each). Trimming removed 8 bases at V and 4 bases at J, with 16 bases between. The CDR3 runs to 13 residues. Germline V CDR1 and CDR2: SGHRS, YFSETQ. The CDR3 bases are TGCGCCAGTTCCGGGACGGGCGGTTACGAGCAGTACTTC. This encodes CASSGTGGYEQYF.

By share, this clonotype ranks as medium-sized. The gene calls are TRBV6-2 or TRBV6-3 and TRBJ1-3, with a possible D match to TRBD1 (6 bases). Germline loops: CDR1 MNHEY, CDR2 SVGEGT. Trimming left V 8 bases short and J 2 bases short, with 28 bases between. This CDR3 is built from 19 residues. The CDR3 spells CASDSGTLGTTEAGNTIYF. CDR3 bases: TGTGCCAGCGACTCCGGGACACTCGGAACTACTGAGGCTGGAAACACCATATATTTT.

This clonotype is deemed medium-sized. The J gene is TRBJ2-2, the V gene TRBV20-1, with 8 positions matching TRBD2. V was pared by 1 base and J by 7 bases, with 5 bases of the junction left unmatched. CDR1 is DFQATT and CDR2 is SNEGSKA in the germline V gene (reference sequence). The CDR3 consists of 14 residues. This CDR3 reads CSARVAGSGGELFF. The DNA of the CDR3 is TGCAGTGCTAGAGTAGCGGGATCGGGCGGGGAGCTGTTTTTT.

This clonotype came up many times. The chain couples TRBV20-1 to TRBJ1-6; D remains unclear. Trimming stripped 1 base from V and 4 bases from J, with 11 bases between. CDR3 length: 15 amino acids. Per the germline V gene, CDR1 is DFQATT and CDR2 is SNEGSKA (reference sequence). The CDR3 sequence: CSARVRTNYNSPLHF. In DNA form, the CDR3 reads TGCAGTGCTAGAGTTCGTACAAATTATAATTCACCCCTCCACTTT.

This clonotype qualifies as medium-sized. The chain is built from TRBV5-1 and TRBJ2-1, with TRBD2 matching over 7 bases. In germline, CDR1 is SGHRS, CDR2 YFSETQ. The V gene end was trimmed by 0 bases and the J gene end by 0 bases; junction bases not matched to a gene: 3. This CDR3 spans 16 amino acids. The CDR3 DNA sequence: TGCGCCAGCAGCTTGGGCGGGGGATTCTCCTACAATGAGCAGTTCTTC. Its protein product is CASSLGGGFSYNEQFF.

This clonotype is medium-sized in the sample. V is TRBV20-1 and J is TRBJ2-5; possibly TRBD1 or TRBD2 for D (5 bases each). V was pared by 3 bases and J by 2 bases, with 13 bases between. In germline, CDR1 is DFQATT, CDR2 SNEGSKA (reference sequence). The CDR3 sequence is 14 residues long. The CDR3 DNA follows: TGCAGTGCTAGCAGGGAAACTAGACAAGAGACCCAGTACTTC. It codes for CSASRETRQETQYF.

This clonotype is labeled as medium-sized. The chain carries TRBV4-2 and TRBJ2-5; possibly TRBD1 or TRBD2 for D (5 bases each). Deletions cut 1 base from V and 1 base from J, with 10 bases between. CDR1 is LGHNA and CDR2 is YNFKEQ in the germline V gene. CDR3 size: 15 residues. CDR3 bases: TGTGCCAGCAGCCAAGCGGCCGGGACCCAAGAGACCCAGTACTTC. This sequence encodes CASSQAAGTQETQYF.

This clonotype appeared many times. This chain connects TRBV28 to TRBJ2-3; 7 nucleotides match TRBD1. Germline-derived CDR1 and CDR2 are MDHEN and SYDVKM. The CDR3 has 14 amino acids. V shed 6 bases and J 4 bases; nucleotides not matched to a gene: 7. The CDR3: CASSPRGPSDTQYF. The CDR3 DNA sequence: TGTGCCAGCAGCCCGAGGGGGCCTTCAGATACGCAGTATTTT.

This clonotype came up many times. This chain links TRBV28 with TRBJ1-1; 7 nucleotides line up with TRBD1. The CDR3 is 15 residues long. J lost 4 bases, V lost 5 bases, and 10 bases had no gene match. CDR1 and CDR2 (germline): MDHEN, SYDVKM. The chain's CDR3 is CASSPPGQLFTEAFF. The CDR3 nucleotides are TGTGCCAGCAGTCCGCCGGGACAGCTGTTCACTGAAGCTTTCTTT.

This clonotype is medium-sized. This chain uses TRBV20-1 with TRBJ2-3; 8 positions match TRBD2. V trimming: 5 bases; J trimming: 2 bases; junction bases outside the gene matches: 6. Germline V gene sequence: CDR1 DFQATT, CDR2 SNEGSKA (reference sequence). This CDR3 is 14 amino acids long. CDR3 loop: CSAQRETFTDTQYF. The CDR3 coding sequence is TGCAGTGCTCAGCGGGAGACATTCACAGATACGCAGTATTTT.

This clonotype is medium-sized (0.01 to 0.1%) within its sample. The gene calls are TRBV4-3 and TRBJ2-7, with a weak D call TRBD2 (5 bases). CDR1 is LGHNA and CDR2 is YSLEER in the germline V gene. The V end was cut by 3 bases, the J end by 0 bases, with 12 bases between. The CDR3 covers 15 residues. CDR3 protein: CASSQAWRASYEQYF. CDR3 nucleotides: TGCGCCAGCAGCCAGGCCTGGCGGGCCTCCTACGAGCAGTACTTC.

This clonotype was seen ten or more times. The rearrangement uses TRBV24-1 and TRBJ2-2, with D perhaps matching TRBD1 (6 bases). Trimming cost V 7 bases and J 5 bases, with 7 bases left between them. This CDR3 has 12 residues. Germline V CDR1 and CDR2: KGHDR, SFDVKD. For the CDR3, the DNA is TGTGCCACCAGACAGGGAACCGGGGAGCTGTTTTTT. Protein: CATRQGTGELFF.